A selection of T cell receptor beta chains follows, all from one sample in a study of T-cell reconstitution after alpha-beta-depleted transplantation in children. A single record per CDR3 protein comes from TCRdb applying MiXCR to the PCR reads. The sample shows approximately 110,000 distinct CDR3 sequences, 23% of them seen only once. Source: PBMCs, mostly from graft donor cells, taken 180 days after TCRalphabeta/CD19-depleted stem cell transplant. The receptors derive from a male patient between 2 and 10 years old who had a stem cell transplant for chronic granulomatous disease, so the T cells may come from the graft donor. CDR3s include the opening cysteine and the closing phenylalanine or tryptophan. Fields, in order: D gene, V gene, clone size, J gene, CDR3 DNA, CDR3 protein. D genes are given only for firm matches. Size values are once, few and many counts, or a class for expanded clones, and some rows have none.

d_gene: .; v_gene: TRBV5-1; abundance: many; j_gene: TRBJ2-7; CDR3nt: TGCGCCAGCAGCTTGGATGGCACCCTATACGAGCAGTACTTC; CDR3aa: CASSLDGTLYEQYF
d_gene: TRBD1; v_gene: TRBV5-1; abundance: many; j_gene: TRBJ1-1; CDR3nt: TGCGCCAGCAGCGCGGGACAGGGAAAAAGAAACACTGAAGCTTTCTTT; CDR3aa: CASSAGQGKRNTEAFF
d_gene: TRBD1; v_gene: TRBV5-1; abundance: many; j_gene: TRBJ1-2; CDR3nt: TGCGCCAGCAGCTCAAGACAGGGAGGATCCTATGGCTACACCTTC; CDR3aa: CASSSRQGGSYGYTF
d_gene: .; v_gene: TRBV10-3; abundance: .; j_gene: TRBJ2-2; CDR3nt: TGTGCCATCAGTGAAACGGTATTCCCCGGGGAGCTGTTTTTT; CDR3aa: CAISETVFPGELFF
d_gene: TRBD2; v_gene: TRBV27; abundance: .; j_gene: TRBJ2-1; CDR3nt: TGTGCCAGCAGTTTAGAACTAGCGCGGTCCTACAATGAGCAGTTCTTC; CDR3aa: CASSLELARSYNEQFF
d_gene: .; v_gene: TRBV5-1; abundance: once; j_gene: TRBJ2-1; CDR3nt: TGCGCCAGCAGCTTGGTCGCAGGCGACAATGAGCAGTTCTTC; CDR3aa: CASSLVAGDNEQFF
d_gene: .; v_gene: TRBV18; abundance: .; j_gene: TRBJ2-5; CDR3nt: TGTGCCAGCTCACCATTAGAAGAGACCCAGTACTTC; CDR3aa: CASSPLEETQYF
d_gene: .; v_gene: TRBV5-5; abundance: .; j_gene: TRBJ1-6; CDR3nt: TGTGCCAGCAGGATACAGGGTGCGTGGTCACCCCTCCACTTT; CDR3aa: CASRIQGAWSPLHF
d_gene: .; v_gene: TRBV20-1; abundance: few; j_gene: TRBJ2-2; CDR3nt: TGCAGTGCTAGGGAGGAACTAGCAGCCGGGGAGCTGTTTTTT; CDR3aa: CSAREELAAGELFF
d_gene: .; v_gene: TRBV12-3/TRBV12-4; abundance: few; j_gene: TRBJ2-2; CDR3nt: TGTGCCAGCAGGGTAAACACCGGGGAGCTGTTTTTT; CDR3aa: CASRVNTGELFF
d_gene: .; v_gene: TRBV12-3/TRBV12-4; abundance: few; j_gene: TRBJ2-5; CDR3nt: TGTGCCAGCAGAGTCGGGGAGACCCAGTACTTC; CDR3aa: CASRVGETQYF
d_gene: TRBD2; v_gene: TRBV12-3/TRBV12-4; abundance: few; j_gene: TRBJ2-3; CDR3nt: TGTGCCAGCAGGAGCGGGGATCTGATCGCAGATACGCAGTATTTT; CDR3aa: CASRSGDLIADTQYF
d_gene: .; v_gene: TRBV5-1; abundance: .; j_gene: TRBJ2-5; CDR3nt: TGCGCCAGCAGCGTGCGGGAACAAGAGACCCAGTACTTC; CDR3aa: CASSVREQETQYF
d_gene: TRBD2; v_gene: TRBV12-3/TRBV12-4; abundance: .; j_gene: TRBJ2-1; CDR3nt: TGTGCCAGCAGTTTCCTACTAGCGCGGAATGAGCAGTTCTTC; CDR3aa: CASSFLLARNEQFF
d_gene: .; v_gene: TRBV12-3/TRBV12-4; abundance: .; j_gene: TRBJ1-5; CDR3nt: TGTGCCAGCAGTCGTTCGGATCAGCCCCAGCATTTT; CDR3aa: CASSRSDQPQHF
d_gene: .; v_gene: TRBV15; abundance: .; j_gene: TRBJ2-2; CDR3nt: TGTGCCACCCGAATGCGGGCGAACACCGGGGAGCTGTTTTTT; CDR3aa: CATRMRANTGELFF
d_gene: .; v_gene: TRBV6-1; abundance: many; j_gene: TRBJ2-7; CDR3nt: TGTGCCAGCAGACAAAATCGACTAACCTACGAGCAGTACTTC; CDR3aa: CASRQNRLTYEQYF
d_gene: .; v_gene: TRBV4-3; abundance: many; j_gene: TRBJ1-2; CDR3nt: TGCGCCAGCAGCCAAGATGCGGGGCGGAACTATGGCTACACCTTC; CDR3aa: CASSQDAGRNYGYTF
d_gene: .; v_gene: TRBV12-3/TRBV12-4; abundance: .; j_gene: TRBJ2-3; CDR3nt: TGTGCCAGCAGTGAATCATCTAGCACAGCTACGCAGTATTTT; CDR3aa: CASSESSSTATQYF
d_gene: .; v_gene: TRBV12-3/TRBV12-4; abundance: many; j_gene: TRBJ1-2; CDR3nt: TGTGCCAGCAGTTTAAGCAGGGTGGATGGCTACACCTTC; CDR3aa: CASSLSRVDGYTF
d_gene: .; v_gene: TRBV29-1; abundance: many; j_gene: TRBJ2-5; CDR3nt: TGCAGCGTTGAAAGGGGGGCGATGACTCCCCGGACCCAGTACTTC; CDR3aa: CSVERGAMTPRTQYF
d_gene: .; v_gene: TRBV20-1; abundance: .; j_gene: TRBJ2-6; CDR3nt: TGCAGTGCTAGGGGCAGGGTAGCCGGGGCCAACGTCCTGACTTTC; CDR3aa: CSARGRVAGANVLTF